Each of the 27 T cell receptor beta chains below was sequenced from the same sample in a study of T cells in Graves' hyperthyroidism and ophthalmopathy. Regions amplified from RNA transcripts were the TCR beta CDR3 regions. Carried out on the TCR CDR3, a first-round RT-PCR used the HTBI primer set. TCRdb processed the multiplex PCR reads anew with MiXCR; each CDR3 protein has one entry. The sample has hundreds of thousands of distinct CDR3 sequences, over 15% seen once. The specimen was blood. The origin of the receptors is a woman aged 60-75 years with Graves' ophthalmopathy.

This clonotype was observed at least ten times. The chain uses TRBV28 and TRBJ1-3, with unresolved D. CDR3 length equals 16 residues. Germline-derived CDR1 and CDR2 are MDHEN and SYDVKM. Between the trimmed V and J ends, which lost 5 bases and 0 bases, there was a span of 14 bases. The CDR3 loop reads CASSLTAGFSGNTIYF. The CDR3 nucleotides read TGTGCCAGCAGTCTTACCGCCGGATTCTCTGGAAACACCATATATTTT.

This clonotype was recorded many times. The chain has TRBV7-2 and TRBJ2-5, with D uncertain. Trimming shortened V by 5 bases and J by 1 base, and 8 bases separated the two germline ends. The CDR3 has 13 residues. Germline V CDR1 and CDR2: SGHTA, FQGNSA. In DNA form, the CDR3 reads TGTGCCAGCAGCGTAGTATTCCAAGAGACCCAGTACTTC. This sequence encodes CASSVVFQETQYF.

The rearrangement joins TRBV18 to TRBJ2-2; D is unresolved. V was shortened by 4 bases and J by 0 bases, with 12 bases between the two germline ends. This CDR3 region has 16 residues. Per the germline V gene, CDR1 is KGHSH and CDR2 is LQKENI. CDR3 in DNA: TGTGCCAGCTCACTTATAGGAGCTGCGAACACCGGGGAGCTGTTTTTT. Translated, it gives CASSLIGAANTGELFF. Filled out from reference TRBV18 and TRBJ2-2, the complete variable domain reads NAGVMQNPRHLVRRRGQEARLRCSPMKGHSHVYWYRQLPEEGLKFMVYLQKENIIDESGMPKERFSAEFPKEGPSILRIQQVVRGDSAAYFCASSLIGAANTGELFFGEGSRLTVL.

A remark on this clonotype: With a much larger clone just one base away, this may be a read error. This chain joins TRBV15 and TRBJ2-7, with 7 positions matching TRBD1. The length of the CDR3 is 15 residues. In germline, CDR1 is LNHNV, CDR2 YYDKDF (reference sequence). The CDR3 spells CATSRAGQTVLEQHF. The CDR3 DNA is TGTGCCACCAGCAGAGCGGGACAGACGGTGCTCGAGCAGCACTTC.

This clonotype was seen at least ten times. The CDR3 loop is CASSLFRLQETQYF. The CDR3 bases are TGTGCCAGCAGCTTATTTCGGTTACAAGAGACCCAGTACTTC. The chain is built from TRBV7-8 and TRBJ2-5; D uncertain. Germline CDR1 reads SGHVS; CDR2 reads FQNEAQ. This CDR3 contains 14 residues. Trimming removed 2 bases from V and 2 bases from J, with 9 bases in between.

This clonotype was recorded at least ten times. The V call is TRBV6-1, the J call TRBJ2-1; 7 nucleotides agree with TRBD1. The CDR3 length is 12 residues. The trim removed 8 bases at V and 7 bases at J, leaving 5 bases unmatched. Germline CDR1 MNHNS, CDR2 SASEGT. The CDR3 loop is CASQTGKNEQFF. Written as DNA, the CDR3 is TGTGCCAGCCAGACAGGGAAGAATGAGCAGTTCTTC.

The sample holds many counts of this clonotype. The V call is TRBV12-3 or TRBV12-4, the J call TRBJ2-7, with 8 bases fitting TRBD1. This CDR3 region has 13 residues. The V segment lost 3 bases and the J segment 13 bases; nucleotides outside the gene matches: 11. The CDR3 protein is CASSFGDRSMGYF. As DNA, the CDR3 is TGTGCCAGCAGTTTCGGGGACAGGTCGATGGGATACTTC.

In the case of this clonotype: One base away lies a much larger clone, so this may be a sequencing read error. The chain joins TRBV10-3 to TRBJ1-5; D is unclear. Germline V gives CDR1 ENHRY, CDR2 SYGVKD. V lost 6 bases and J 4 bases, leaving 13 bases between the germline ends. The CDR3 loop spans 14 amino acids. CDR3 sequence: CAISAQNRNQPQHF. The DNA for the CDR3 is TGTGCCATCAGCGCACAGAATAGAAATCAGCCCCAGCATTTT.

V gene TRBV28 combines with J gene TRBJ1-6; D remains ambiguous. Trimming shortened V by 9 bases and J by 4 bases, and 7 bases separated the two germline ends. Germline CDR1 is MDHEN and CDR2 is SYDVKM. CDR3 length: 12 amino acids. CDR3 amino acids: CASSRYNSPLHF. CDR3 bases: TGTGCCAGTAGTCGGTATAATTCACCCCTCCACTTT. Full variable domain (rest looked up from reference TRBV28 and TRBJ1-6): DVKVTQSSRYLVKRTGEKVFLECVQDMDHENMFWYRQDPGLGLRLIYFSYDVKMKEKGDIPEGYSVSREKKERFSLILESASTNQTSMYLCASSRYNSPLHFGNGTRLTVT.

This clonotype was recorded many times. This sequence joins TRBV12-3 or TRBV12-4 and TRBJ2-3; D possibly uses TRBD1 or TRBD2 (6 bases each). Trimming cost V 7 bases and J 3 bases, with 17 bases left between them. This CDR3 comprises 15 residues. CDR3 sequence reads: CASTNGGLGTDTQYF. The DNA of the CDR3 is TGTGCCAGCACCAATGGGGGGCTTGGAACAGATACGCAGTATTTT.

The chain recombines TRBV12-3 or TRBV12-4 with TRBJ2-7, with 9 bases identical to TRBD1. The CDR3 extends over 16 amino acids. V shed 5 bases, J shed 5 bases, and the junction held 13 bases outside the gene matches. CDR3 sequence reads: CASSMRDRVEVDEQYF. CDR3 coding DNA: TGTGCCAGCAGTATGCGGGACAGGGTGGAGGTCGACGAGCAGTACTTC.

This clonotype was detected only a few times. The gene calls are TRBV25-1 and TRBJ2-2, with D perhaps being TRBD1 or TRBD2 (5 bases each). Germline CDR1 reads MGHDK; CDR2 reads SYGVNS. Trimming took 4 bases from V and 13 from J, leaving 16 bases between them. The CDR3 totals 13 residues. CDR3 nucleotide sequence: TGTGCCAGCAGTGCCCGGGGTTGGGGCGGGCTGTTTTTT. This translates into CASSARGWGGLFF.

This clonotype was detected many times. The V call is TRBV6-2 or TRBV6-3, the J call TRBJ2-4; D is unresolved. The V gene lost 5 bases and the J gene lost 1 base, with 9 bases spanning the gap. This CDR3 has 14 amino acids. Per germline, CDR1 MNHEY and CDR2 SVGEGT. CDR3 sequence reads: CASSHHEAKNIQYF. The CDR3 DNA sequence: TGTGCCAGCAGTCACCACGAGGCCAAAAACATTCAGTACTTC.

The rearrangement joins TRBV7-8 to TRBJ1-1, with 9 bases lining up with TRBD1. CDR3 length: 17 residues. J was trimmed by 5 bases and V by 1 base; bases with no gene match: 11. Germline V gives CDR1 SGHVS, CDR2 FQNEAQ. CDR3 bases: TGTGCCAGCAGCTTAGTCCCGGGACAGGGATCGGGAACTGAAGCTTTCTTT. Protein: CASSLVPGQGSGTEAFF.

This clonotype was seen many times. The chain employs TRBV6-1 and TRBJ1-2; maybe TRBD1 (6 bases). The CDR3 has 14 residues. Germline V CDR1 and CDR2: MNHNS, SASEGT. V shed 6 bases and J shed 5 bases, with 16 bases lying between them. Here the CDR3 DNA reads TGTGCCAGCAGCCCGGCTGGGGGGGCGTATGGCTACACCTTC. This sequence encodes CASSPAGGAYGYTF.

This clonotype was counted at least ten times. The chain employs TRBV27 and TRBJ2-2; tentative D call: TRBD1 (6 bases). The V and J ends lost 4 bases and 6 bases respectively, with 9 bases between them. The CDR3 consists of 13 residues. The germline V gene encodes CDR1 MNHEY and CDR2 SMNVEV (reference sequence). CDR3 nucleotide sequence: TGTGCCAGCAGTTCACAGGGTCCCGGGGAGCTGTTTTTT. Its protein is CASSSQGPGELFF.

The chain joins TRBV5-1 to TRBJ1-2; D ambiguous. Germline V CDR1 and CDR2: SGHRS, YFSETQ. Trimming removed 5 bases from V and 6 bases from J, with 11 bases in between. CDR3 length equals 12 residues. The CDR3 region is CASSTTADGYTF. The CDR3 nucleotides read TGCGCCAGCAGTACGACCGCTGATGGCTACACCTTC.

This clonotype has ten or more counts. The chain recombines TRBV6-2 or TRBV6-3 with TRBJ2-1, with D perhaps TRBD2 (5 bases). From germline, CDR1 is MNHEY and CDR2 SVGEGT. This CDR3 has 11 residues. The V end was cut by 5 bases, the J end by 9 bases, with 8 bases between. The CDR3 reads CASSPRGEQFF. CDR3 nucleotides: TGTGCCAGCAGTCCTCGGGGTGAGCAGTTCTTC.

The sample holds many counts of this clonotype. V and J are TRBV19 and TRBJ1-2; D not certain. The germline CDR1 and CDR2 sequences are LNHDA and SQIVND (reference sequence). CDR3 length: 13 amino acids. V lost 4 bases, J lost 10 bases, and 16 bases lay in between. The CDR3 loop is CASSNTNKLFYTF. As DNA, the CDR3 is TGTGCCAGTAGTAATACCAACAAGCTGTTCTACACCTTC.

This clonotype was observed many times. V and J are TRBV7-8 and TRBJ2-6; possible D gene TRBD2, 7 bases. The CDR3 runs to 21 residues. Trimming took 1 base from V and 1 from J, leaving 23 bases between them. CDR1 is SGHVS, CDR2 FQNEAQ, per germline. CDR3 protein: CASSLGRGARFLRSGANVLTF. DNA of the CDR3: TGTGCCAGCAGCTTAGGCCGGGGGGCAAGGTTTTTAAGGTCTGGGGCCAACGTCCTGACTTTC. Full variable domain (outside the CDR3, taken from reference TRBV7-8 and TRBJ2-6): GAGVSQSPRYKVAKRGQDVALRCDPISGHVSLFWYQQALGQGPEFLTYFQNEAQLDKSGLPSDRFFAERPEGSVSTLKIQRTQQEDSAVYLCASSLGRGARFLRSGANVLTFGAGSRLTVL.

Comment on this clonotype: The junction differs from germline at one of its ends, possibly a read error. The V gene is TRBV7-8, the J gene TRBJ2-3, with D uncertain. Germline CDR1 SGHVS, CDR2 FQNEAQ. The CDR3 is made up of 14 amino acids. The CDR3 loop is CASSPSPFTDTQYF. CDR3 coding DNA: TGCGCCAGCAGCCCGAGTCCTTTCACAGATACGCAGTATTTT.

In this sample, this clonotype turned up a few times. The chain carries TRBV5-1 and TRBJ2-5; no firm D call. The CDR3 spans 11 residues. With 4 bases removed from V and 5 bases from J, the gap between germline ends came to 6 bases. Germline loops: CDR1 SGHRS, CDR2 YFSETQ. Here the CDR3 reads CASSALETQYF. CDR3 bases: TGCGCCAGCAGCGCTCTGGAGACCCAGTACTTC.

The chain combines TRBV2 with TRBJ2-5, with a possible D match to TRBD2 (7 bases). CDR1 is SNHLY, CDR2 FYNNEI, per germline. This CDR3 region has 14 residues. Trimming took 7 bases from V and 2 from J, leaving 14 bases between them. For the CDR3, the DNA is TGTGCCAGCACCAAGGGGGGGTATCAAGAGACCCAGTACTTC. Amino acids: CASTKGGYQETQYF.

This clonotype was seen many times. CDR3 sequence (DNA): TGCGCCAGCAGCTTGGCTCCGGGCCACACTGAAGCTTTCTTT. It specifies CASSLAPGHTEAFF. This chain uses TRBV5-1 with TRBJ1-1; D is undetermined. The V gene's germline CDR1 is SGHRS and CDR2 YFSETQ. V dropped 0 bases and J dropped 3 bases, with 9 bases sitting between them. This CDR3 has 14 amino acids.

V usage is TRBV11-2 and J usage is TRBJ2-7; TRBD1 might be the D (5 bases). Trimming removed 5 bases at V and 0 bases at J, with 11 bases between. The germline V gene has CDR1 SGHAT and CDR2 FQNNGV. The CDR3 runs to 14 residues. The CDR3 DNA reads TGTGCCAGCAGCCAAGGACATAACTCCTACGAGCAGTACTTC. Its protein is CASSQGHNSYEQYF.

This clonotype was seen only a few times. The V call is TRBV20-1, the J call TRBJ2-3; the D is unclear. Germline-derived CDR1 and CDR2 are DFQATT and SNEGSKA (reference sequence). V was clipped by 4 bases and J by 3 bases, with 14 bases between them. CDR3 length: 14 amino acids. CDR3 DNA sequence: TGCAGTGCTAACCCCGGCGGACGAACAGATACGCAGTATTTT. Protein product: CSANPGGRTDTQYF.

The gene calls are TRBV20-1 and TRBJ2-3; 9 nucleotides agree with TRBD1. The CDR3 length is 17 residues. Germline V gene lookup returns CDR1 DFQATT and CDR2 SNEGSKA (reference sequence). V shed 3 bases and J 1 base; nucleotides not matched to a gene: 11. CDR3 amino acids: CSASDFSRTGGTDTQYF. CDR3 DNA sequence: TGCAGTGCTAGCGACTTTTCTAGGACAGGGGGCACAGATACGCAGTATTTT.